This entry concerns a single T cell receptor beta chain. Source study methods: How many nucleated cells were present was estimated from reference gene primer amplification. Only in-frame clones appear in the TCRdb table, and some are missing; sequencing was by immunoSEQ multiplex PCR. The V and J calls and clone size come from that table; D and trimming were worked out from the DNA. The table lists roughly 230,000 clones, around 84% of them singletons. Seattle patient enrollment occurred during active infection, with longitudinal follow-up thereafter. The V end was cut by 4 bases, the J end by 4 bases, with 11 bases between. Looked up from germline, CDR1 is LNHDA and CDR2 is SQIVND (reference sequence). The length of the CDR3 is 14 residues. These data come from a study of blood T cell repertoires in COVID-19. Study at large: The United States, Italy and Spain supplied acute and convalescent COVID-19 samples. PBMCs, B-cell-depleted T cells, or T cells were the source of the cDNA or gDNA that made up the material.

This sequence was found in an elderly woman with COVID-19, enrolled during active disease. The chain couples TRBV19 to TRBJ1-5; D perhaps matches TRBD1 (6 bases). The sequencing input was peripheral blood. CDR3 amino acids: CASSRQGINQPQHF. In DNA form, the CDR3 reads TGTGCCAGTAGTAGGCAGGGGATTAATCAGCCCCAGCATTTT. The variable domain in full, completed from reference TRBV19 and TRBJ1-5, reads DGGITQSPKYLFRKEGQNVTLSCEQNLNHDAMYWYRQDPGQGLRLIYYSQIVNDFQKGDIAEGYSVSREKKESFPLTVTSAQKNPTAFYLCASSRQGINQPQHFGDGTRLSIL.